These T cell receptor beta chains were read from a single sample in a study of blood T cell repertoires in COVID-19. The repertoire was sequenced with immunoSEQ multiplex PCR; TCRdb's copy has only in-frame clones and lacks some. The sample carries about 62,000 clones, roughly 90% recorded once. The sequenced material came from peripheral blood. The receptors stem from a woman aged 55 to 70 with acute or convalescent COVID-19. Each CDR3 is given with its conserved first and last residue. The D gene is left open where the match is weak. Clone size is stated in some rows and not others, as once, few, many or a class when expanded.

NA,NA,TRBJ1-1,TRBV19,CASSTPGAPEAFF,TGTGCCAGTAGTACCCCAGGGGCCCCTGAAGCTTTCTTT
once,NA,TRBJ2-2,TRBV9,CASSLGGLAGELFF,TGTGCCAGCAGCCTCGGGGGATTAGCCGGGGAGCTGTTTTTT
NA,NA,TRBJ2-6,TRBV19,CASSKQGSGANVLTF,TGTGCCAGTAGTAAACAGGGATCTGGGGCCAACGTCCTGACTTTC
NA,NA,TRBJ1-3,TRBV7-9,CASRQSSGNTIYF,TGTGCCAGCAGACAGAGCTCTGGAAACACCATATATTTT
NA,TRBD1,TRBJ1-2,TRBV27,CASKGGGRSYTF,TGTGCCAGCAAAGGAGGGGGCAGGTCATACACCTTC
NA,TRBD1,TRBJ2-2,TRBV19,CASSRDRGATGELFF,TGTGCCAGTAGTAGGGACAGGGGAGCCACCGGGGAGCTGTTTTTT
NA,TRBD2,TRBJ2-1,TRBV7-3,CASSLAGGLSNEQFF,TGTGCCAGCAGCTTAGCGGGAGGGCTTTCCAATGAGCAGTTCTTC
NA,NA,TRBJ2-3,TRBV2,CASSVGGVRDTQYF,TGTGCCAGCAGTGTAGGGGGGGTTAGGGATACGCAGTATTTT
NA,NA,TRBJ1-2,TRBV19,CASRQGSFGYTF,TGTGCCAGTAGACAGGGCAGTTTCGGCTACACCTTC
NA,NA,TRBJ1-1,TRBV28,CATLEGNTEAFF,TGTGCCACCCTGGAGGGGAACACTGAAGCTTTCTTT
NA,NA,TRBJ1-1,TRBV5-1,CASSLTGNTEAFF,TGCGCCAGCAGCTTGACAGGTAACACTGAAGCTTTCTTT
NA,NA,TRBJ1-1,TRBV6-5,CASSWPSALMNTEAFF,TGTGCCAGCAGTTGGCCCTCCGCTCTTATGAACACTGAAGCTTTCTTT
NA,TRBD1,TRBJ1-1,TRBV30,CAWSYRGLFALNTEAFF,TGTGCCTGGAGTTACAGGGGGCTTTTTGCACTTAACACTGAAGCTTTCTTT
NA,TRBD1,TRBJ2-3,TRBV5-1,CASSFTGEGTDTQYF,TGCGCCAGCAGCTTTACAGGGGAAGGGACAGATACGCAGTATTTT
NA,TRBD1,TRBJ1-4,TRBV2,CASSGDRLNEKLFF,TGTGCCAGCAGTGGGGACAGGCTTAATGAAAAACTGTTTTTT
few,NA,TRBJ1-1,TRBV5-6,CASSLVRITEAFF,TGTGCCAGCAGCTTGGTGAGGATCACTGAAGCTTTCTTT
NA,NA,TRBJ1-5,TRBV19,CASSINMYSNQPQHF,TGTGCCAGTAGTATAAACATGTATAGCAATCAGCCCCAGCATTTT
NA,TRBD1,TRBJ1-5,TRBV19,CASRSGTGGALGQPQHF,TGTGCCAGTAGAAGCGGGACAGGGGGCGCGTTAGGTCAGCCCCAGCATTTT
NA,NA,TRBJ1-2,TRBV7-9,CASSLTDYGYTF,TGTGCCAGCAGCTTAACGGACTATGGCTACACCTTC
NA,TRBD2,TRBJ2-1,TRBV4-2,CASSQELAGGHGEQFF,TGTGCCAGCAGCCAAGAGTTAGCGGGGGGCCACGGTGAGCAGTTCTTC
NA,NA,TRBJ2-1,TRBV7-3,CASSLTDSYYNEQFF,TGTGCCAGCAGCTTAACAGACTCTTACTACAATGAGCAGTTCTTC
NA,NA,TRBJ2-3,TRBV27,CASRAKMRVADTQYF,TGTGCCAGCAGGGCTAAGATGCGGGTGGCAGATACGCAGTATTTT
NA,TRBD1,TRBJ1-1,TRBV7-8,CASSFMGQGSTEAFF,TGTGCCAGCAGCTTTATGGGACAGGGGTCCACTGAAGCTTTCTTT
NA,TRBD1,TRBJ1-1,TRBV3-1/TRBV3-2,CASSHLTGGTEAFF,TGTGCCAGCAGCCACTTGACAGGGGGCACTGAAGCTTTCTTT
NA,TRBD2,TRBJ2-1,TRBV7-3,CASSQGLAGAEQFF,TGTGCCAGCAGTCAGGGCTTAGCGGGAGCTGAGCAGTTCTTC
NA,NA,TRBJ1-6,TRBV6-5,CASSAVGGVNSPLHF,TGTGCCAGCAGCGCCGTGGGGGGGGTTAATTCACCCCTCCACTTT
NA,NA,TRBJ1-5,TRBV6-2/TRBV6-3,CASSRTTVTNQPQHF,TGTGCCAGCAGCCGAACGACAGTCACCAATCAGCCCCAGCATTTT
NA,NA,TRBJ2-2,TRBV5-1,CASSPRLSGTITGELFF,TGCGCCAGCAGCCCCCGCCTTAGCGGAACTATCACCGGGGAGCTGTTTTTT
NA,NA,TRBJ1-2,TRBV7-3,CASSPTGNHGYTF,TGTGCCAGCAGCCCGACAGGAAATCATGGCTACACCTTC
NA,NA,TRBJ1-2,TRBV19,CASQAIYNYGYTF,TGTGCCAGCCAGGCCATCTATAACTATGGCTACACCTTC
NA,TRBD1,TRBJ1-4,TRBV27,CASSLDGTGLNEKLFF,TGTGCCAGCAGTTTGGACGGGACAGGGCTTAATGAAAAACTGTTTTTT
NA,NA,TRBJ2-1,TRBV6-2/TRBV6-3,CASSPVGAHNEQFF,TGTGCCAGCAGCCCGGTGGGGGCTCACAATGAGCAGTTCTTC
few,TRBD1,TRBJ1-1,TRBV5-1,CASSPAGRGPGYTEAFF,TGCGCCAGCAGCCCCGCTGGCAGGGGGCCCGGGTACACTGAAGCTTTCTTT
NA,NA,TRBJ1-3,TRBV9,CASSVLGTSSGNTIYF,TGTGCCAGCAGCGTCCTCGGGACATCATCGGGAAACACCATATATTTT
NA,NA,TRBJ2-5,TRBV6-5,CASSPRTVQETQYF,TGTGCCAGCAGCCCAAGGACAGTCCAAGAGACCCAGTACTTC
NA,NA,TRBJ2-6,TRBV6-6,CASSSPRDRANVLTF,TGTGCCAGCAGTTCCCCCCGGGACAGGGCCAACGTCCTGACTTTC
NA,TRBD2,TRBJ2-4,TRBV30,CAWSSGLARAKNIQYF,TGTGCCTGGAGTAGCGGACTAGCTCGCGCCAAAAACATTCAGTACTTC
NA,TRBD1,TRBJ1-2,TRBV2,CASRKDRGTNYGYTF,TGTGCCAGCCGAAAAGACAGGGGGACGAACTATGGCTACACCTTC
NA,NA,TRBJ1-4,TRBV27,CASSLWGLGEKLFF,TGTGCCAGCAGTTTATGGGGGCTTGGCGAAAAACTGTTTTTT
NA,TRBD1,TRBJ1-4,TRBV7-9,CASSPGQAATNEKLFF,TGTGCCAGCAGCCCTGGACAGGCGGCAACTAATGAAAAACTGTTTTTT
NA,TRBD2,TRBJ2-3,TRBV5-5,CASSHSGGRYTQYF,TGTGCCAGCAGCCACTCGGGAGGGCGATATACGCAGTATTTT
few,TRBD1,TRBJ1-2,TRBV6-6,CASSYRTGGSGYGYTF,TGTGCCAGCAGCTACCGGACAGGAGGTTCTGGCTATGGCTACACCTTC